These T cell receptor beta chains were read from a single sample in a study of CD8+ T cells in alopecia areata. Produced via immunoSEQ multiplex PCR; TCRdb's table is partial and in-frame only. The sample has about 160,000 clones; about two thirds are singletons. The sample in question was CD4+ T cells sorted from blood, obtained at week 4, from a patient treated with tofacitinib. The origin of the receptors is a human donor with alopecia areata. The CDR3 runs from the conserved cysteine through the conserved F or W. A D gene is named only where the DNA matches it firmly. A clone size is listed for some rows: how often the clone was seen (once, few, many), or a class if it is expanded.

>-|TRBJ1-6|-|TRBV25-1
TGTGCCAGCAGTGCGGGGGGAATGGGTTCACCCCTCCACTTT
CASSAGGMGSPLHF
>-|TRBJ2-5|-|TRBV2
TGTGCCAGCAGTGATGTGGGAAAAGAGACCCAGTACTTC
CASSDVGKETQYF
>-|TRBJ1-2|-|TRBV29-1
TGCAGCATCATAGGTGACAGCAACTATGGCTACACCTTC
CSIIGDSNYGYTF
>few|TRBJ1-3|-|TRBV7-9
TGTGCCAGCAGCAGGACAGACGGTGGAAACACCATATATTTT
CASSRTDGGNTIYF
>-|TRBJ1-1|-|TRBV20-1
TGCAGTGCTGGTGGGAACACTGAAGCTTTCTTT
CSAGGNTEAFF
>-|TRBJ1-1|-|TRBV7-6
TGTGCCAGCAGCTTAGTAGGGGGGACTAACACTGAAGCTTTCTTT
CASSLVGGTNTEAFF
>few|TRBJ1-3|TRBD1|TRBV14
TGTGCCAGCAGTTGGGACAGCTCTGGAAACACCATATATTTT
CASSWDSSGNTIYF
>-|TRBJ2-7|TRBD2|TRBV29-1
TGCAGCGTTAATGGACTAGCGGGGATGTACGAGCAGTACTTC
CSVNGLAGMYEQYF
>few|TRBJ2-7|TRBD2|TRBV7-2
TGTGCCAGCAGCTTAGCGCTTGGACTAGCGGGGTCGAGAGGCGCATACGAGCAGTACTTC
CASSLALGLAGSRGAYEQYF
>-|TRBJ1-2|-|TRBV30
TGTGCCTGCCGTGAAAATGGCTACACCTTC
CACRENGYTF
>-|TRBJ2-6|-|TRBV7-6
TGTGCCAGCAGCCATCTCGGCGGAGGTGGGGCCAACGTCCTGACTTTC
CASSHLGGGGANVLTF
>-|TRBJ2-3|-|TRBV7-9
TGTGCCAGCAGCTTAGCCAGGGCCTCGACAGATACGCAGTATTTT
CASSLARASTDTQYF
>once|TRBJ1-2|-|TRBV9
TGTGCCAGCAGCGCCGATGGGAGTCCGAATGGCTACACCTTC
CASSADGSPNGYTF
>-|TRBJ2-1|TRBD1|TRBV10-3
TGTGCCATCAGTGAGTCGAGGGACAGGGTGAATGAGCAGTTCTTC
CAISESRDRVNEQFF
>-|TRBJ1-5|-|TRBV7-8
TGTGCCAGCAGCTTATTGGCAGGGTCCAACAATCAGCCCCAGCATTTT
CASSLLAGSNNQPQHF
>-|TRBJ1-1|-|TRBV5-6
TGTGCCAGCAGCCGTGGTGACGGACGCTACGGCACTGAAGCTTTCTTT
CASSRGDGRYGTEAFF
>few|TRBJ2-1|-|TRBV11-2
TGTGCCAGCAGCTTAACTCCTAACAATGAGCAGTTCTTC
CASSLTPNNEQFF
>-|TRBJ2-2|-|TRBV30
TGTGCCTGGAGTGTAACAGGGACCGGGGAGCTGTTTTTT
CAWSVTGTGELFF
>-|TRBJ2-3|-|TRBV29-1
TGCAGCGCTACCGGGACTCCCCTCGGAACGCAGTATTTT
CSATGTPLGTQYF
>-|TRBJ2-7|TRBD2|TRBV4-2
TGTGCCAGCAGCCAGAGAAAGAATGAGCGGGGGATCTCCTACGAGCAGTACTTC
CASSQRKNERGISYEQYF
>-|TRBJ1-1|-|TRBV30
TGTGCCTGGAGTATGGGGACTGTGAACACTGAAGCTTTCTTT
CAWSMGTVNTEAFF
>-|TRBJ2-7|-|TRBV18
TGTGCCAGCTCCCTACAGGGAACCTACGAGCAGTACTTC
CASSLQGTYEQYF
>medium-sized|TRBJ2-5|-|TRBV4-2
TGTGCCAGCAGCCAAGGCGGGCCCGGAACCCAAGAGACCCAGTACTTC
CASSQGGPGTQETQYF
>-|TRBJ2-3|-|TRBV2
TGTGCCAGTACCAGAACAGATACGCAGTATTTT
CASTRTDTQYF
>once|TRBJ1-2|-|TRBV2
TGTGCCAGCAGCCCCCCTCTAATGGGGCTCACCTTC
CASSPPLMGLTF
>few|TRBJ1-2|-|TRBV25-1
TGTGCCAGCAGTGCGATGGAGGGGCCGAGCCGCTACACCTTC
CASSAMEGPSRYTF
>-|TRBJ1-1|-|TRBV2
TGTGCCAGCAGTGAAGCGGGCGGCAAGAACACTGAAGCTTTCTTT
CASSEAGGKNTEAFF
>-|TRBJ2-2|TRBD1|TRBV9
TGTGCCAGCAGCGTAGGACCAGGGGGCAACACCGGGGAGCTGTTTTTT
CASSVGPGGNTGELFF
>-|TRBJ2-7|-|TRBV4-2
TGTGCCAGCAGCCAAGGCCGATCACGGGGCGAGCAGTACTTC
CASSQGRSRGEQYF
>-|TRBJ2-5|TRBD1|TRBV30
TGTGCCTGGAGTCTGAGACAGGGTAAAGAGACCCAGTACTTC
CAWSLRQGKETQYF
>few|TRBJ1-1|-|TRBV29-1
TGCAGCGCTCAAACAAGTAACACTGAAGCTTTCTTT
CSAQTSNTEAFF
>-|TRBJ1-1|TRBD1|TRBV29-1
TGCAGCGTCCGGGACAGCGCGTTTGAAGCTTTCTTT
CSVRDSAFEAFF
>-|TRBJ1-1|TRBD1|TRBV10-3
TGTGCCATCGGGGACAGGACGAACACTGAAGCTTTCTTT
CAIGDRTNTEAFF